The clone carrying this T cell receptor beta chain was found many times. This sample's treatment: PENTA 11 planned treatment interruption arm or continuous ART arm. From thawed PBMCs, naive CD4+ CD45RA+ CD45RO- T cells were sorted. V was trimmed by 0 bases and J by 5 bases, leaving 14 bases between them. Germline V gene sequence: CDR1 LGHNA, CDR2 YNFKEQ. CDR3 length: 15 residues. This entry belongs to a study of HIV-infected children after antiretroviral therapy interruption. A 3' RACE protocol on RNA, with unique molecular identifiers, produced the TCR library. TCRdb itself ran the 3' RACE reads through MiXCR, one entry per CDR3 protein. Counted here are about 46,000 distinct CDR3 sequences, approximately 4% occurring once; the ten biggest clones make up approximately 0.7%.

The origin of this receptor is a pool of human donors with HIV. The sequencing used CD45RA+ CD4+ T cells from PBMCs, pooled from several time points, collected from a donor given antiretroviral therapy, either interrupted or continuous. Indicated subset: naive CD4+ CD45RA+ CD45RO- T cells. The J gene is TRBJ2-7, the V gene TRBV4-2, with a possible D match to TRBD2 (5 bases). The CDR3 sequence is CASSQETETEDEQYF. CDR3 bases: TGTGCCAGCAGCCAAGAAACCGAGACGGAGGACGAGCAGTACTTC.